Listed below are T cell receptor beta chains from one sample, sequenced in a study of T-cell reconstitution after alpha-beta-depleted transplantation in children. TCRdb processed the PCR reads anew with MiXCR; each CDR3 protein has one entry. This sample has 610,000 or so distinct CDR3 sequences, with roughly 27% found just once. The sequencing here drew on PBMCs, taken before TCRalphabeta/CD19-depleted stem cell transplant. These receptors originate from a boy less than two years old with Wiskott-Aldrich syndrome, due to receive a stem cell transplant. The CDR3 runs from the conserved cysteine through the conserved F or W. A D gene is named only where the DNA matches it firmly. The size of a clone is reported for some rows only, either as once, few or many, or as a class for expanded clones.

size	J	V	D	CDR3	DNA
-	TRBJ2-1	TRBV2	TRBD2	CASSFQPGLAGGNEQFF	TGTGCCAGCAGTTTTCAACCGGGACTAGCGGGAGGGAATGAGCAGTTCTTC
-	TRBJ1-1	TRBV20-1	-	CSARDPGTAPSAEAFF	TGCAGTGCTAGAGATCCTGGCACAGCGCCTTCGGCTGAAGCTTTCTTT
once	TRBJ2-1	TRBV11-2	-	CASSPNFYHEHFF	TGTGCCAGCAGCCCAAACTTCTATCATGAGCATTTCTTC
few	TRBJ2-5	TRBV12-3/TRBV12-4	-	CASSQGPAQETQYF	TGTGCCAGCAGTCAGGGCCCCGCTCAAGAGACCCAGTACTTC
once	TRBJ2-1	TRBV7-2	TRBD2	CASSFSSGTHNEQFF	TGTGCCAGCAGCTTTTCTAGCGGGACTCACAATGAGCAGTTCTTC
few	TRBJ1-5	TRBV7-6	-	CASSLIPGDYNQPQHF	TGTGCCAGCAGCTTAATCCCGGGGGATTACAATCAGCCCCAGCATTTT
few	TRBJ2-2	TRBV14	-	CASSGSAPNTGELFF	TGTGCCAGCAGCGGAAGTGCGCCTAACACCGGGGAGCTGTTTTTT
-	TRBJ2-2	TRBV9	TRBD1	CASSVRDRGFGELFF	TGTGCCAGCAGCGTACGGGACAGGGGGTTCGGGGAGCTGTTTTTT
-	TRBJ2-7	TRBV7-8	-	CASSLDPVGGYEQYF	TGTGCCAGCAGCTTAGATCCAGTGGGGGGCTACGAGCAGTACTTC
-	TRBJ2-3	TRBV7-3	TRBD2	CASSPRLAGEDTQYF	TGTGCCAGCAGCCCCCGACTAGCGGGAGAAGATACGCAGTATTTT
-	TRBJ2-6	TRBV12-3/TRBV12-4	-	CASSLWGKGLAGANVLTF	TGTGCCAGCAGTTTGTGGGGGAAGGGTCTAGCCGGGGCCAACGTCCTGACTTTC
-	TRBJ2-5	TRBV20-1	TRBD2	CSARVASGRIVETQYF	TGCAGTGCTAGAGTGGCTAGCGGGAGGATAGTAGAGACCCAGTACTTC
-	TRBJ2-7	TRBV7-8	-	CASSETESYEQYF	TGTGCCAGCAGCGAGACGGAATCCTACGAGCAGTACTTC
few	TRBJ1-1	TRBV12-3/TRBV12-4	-	CASSLARRNTEAFF	TGTGCCAGCAGTTTAGCGCGCAGGAACACTGAAGCTTTCTTT
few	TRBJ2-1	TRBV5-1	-	CASSLVGVEQFF	TGCGCCAGCAGCTTGGTTGGAGTAGAGCAGTTCTTC
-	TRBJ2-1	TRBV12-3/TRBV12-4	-	CASSRNSYNEQFF	TGTGCCAGCAGTCGAAACTCCTACAATGAGCAGTTCTTC
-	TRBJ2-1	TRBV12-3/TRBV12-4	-	CASSDLGLPSSYNEQFF	TGTGCCAGCAGCGACCTGGGGCTCCCTAGCTCCTACAATGAGCAGTTCTTC
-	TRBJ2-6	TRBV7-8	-	CASSLAHTFRSGANVLTF	TGTGCCAGCAGCTTAGCACACACCTTCCGCTCTGGGGCCAACGTCCTGACTTTC
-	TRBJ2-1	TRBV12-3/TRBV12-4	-	CASSLALGGSSSYNEQFF	TGTGCCAGCAGTTTAGCGCTTGGGGGATCTAGCTCCTACAATGAGCAGTTCTTC
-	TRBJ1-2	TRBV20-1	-	CSARGGPRATNYGYTF	TGCAGTGCTAGGGGCGGACCCAGGGCCACTAACTATGGCTACACCTTC
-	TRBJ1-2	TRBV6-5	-	CASSYSKAGANYGYTF	TGTGCCAGCAGTTACTCGAAGGCAGGAGCTAACTATGGCTACACCTTC
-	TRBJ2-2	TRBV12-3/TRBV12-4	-	CASSLIAANTGELFF	TGTGCCAGCAGCCTGATTGCGGCGAACACCGGGGAGCTGTTTTTT
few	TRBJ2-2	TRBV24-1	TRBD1	CATSDTTGGAYTGELFF	TGTGCCACCAGTGATACCACAGGGGGCGCTTACACCGGGGAGCTGTTTTTT
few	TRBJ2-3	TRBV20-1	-	CSARETTIDTQYF	TGCAGTGCTAGAGAGACTACTATAGATACGCAGTATTTT
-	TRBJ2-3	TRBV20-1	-	CSARVVVGADTQYF	TGCAGTGCTAGAGTCGTTGTGGGAGCAGATACGCAGTATTTT